Listed below are T cell receptor beta chains from one sample, sequenced in a study of OX40 agonist ivuxolimab in advanced cancers. The table came from immunoSEQ multiplex PCR; TCRdb's copy has only in-frame clones and leaves some out. Of nearly 80,000 clones in the sample, around 90% were seen once. The sequenced sample was CD4+ or CD8+ T cells sorted from blood, obtained in a trial of the OX40 agonist ivuxolimab. These receptors were taken from an adult with an advanced solid tumor such as melanoma, head and neck, liver or kidney cancer. Both conserved end residues are part of each CDR3. A D gene is named only where the DNA matches it firmly. Not every row has a clone size; where given, it reads once, few, many or a size class.

J: TRBJ1-3
V: TRBV28
size: -
D: -
CDR3: CASTDGPGNTIYF
DNA: TGTGCCAGCACTGATGGGCCTGGAAACACCATATATTTT

J: TRBJ1-6
V: TRBV30
size: -
D: -
CDR3: CALGNYNSPLHF
DNA: TGTGCCCTCGGAAATTATAATTCACCCCTCCACTTT

J: TRBJ2-7
V: TRBV9
size: -
D: -
CDR3: CASSVDGKVYEQYF
DNA: TGTGCCAGCAGCGTAGATGGTAAGGTCTACGAGCAGTACTTC

J: TRBJ2-5
V: TRBV7-2
size: -
D: -
CDR3: CASSFDWETQYF
DNA: TGTGCCAGCAGCTTCGACTGGGAGACCCAGTACTTC

J: TRBJ2-2
V: TRBV7-9
size: -
D: TRBD2
CDR3: CASSRLAQGTGELFF
DNA: TGTGCCAGCAGCAGACTAGCCCAGGGAACCGGGGAGCTGTTTTTT

J: TRBJ1-4
V: TRBV29-1
size: -
D: -
CDR3: CSGRNNEKLFF
DNA: TGCAGCGGACGAAATAATGAAAAACTGTTTTTT

J: TRBJ2-2
V: TRBV5-1
size: -
D: TRBD2
CDR3: CASSFSGRGTGELFF
DNA: TGCGCCAGCAGCTTTAGCGGGAGGGGAACCGGGGAGCTGTTTTTT

J: TRBJ2-7
V: TRBV9
size: -
D: TRBD2
CDR3: CASSRAGTKTFVQYF
DNA: TGTGCCAGCAGCAGGGCAGGGACTAAAACATTCGTGCAGTACTTC

J: TRBJ1-2
V: TRBV27
size: -
D: TRBD1
CDR3: CASSRTGHYGYTF
DNA: TGTGCCAGCAGCCGGACAGGGCACTATGGCTACACCTTC

J: TRBJ2-7
V: TRBV27
size: once
D: TRBD2
CDR3: CASSLRTREGDYEQYF
DNA: TGTGCCAGCAGTTTACGCACCCGGGAGGGGGACTACGAGCAGTACTTC

J: TRBJ2-5
V: TRBV5-1
size: -
D: TRBD1
CDR3: CASSLGTGVETQYF
DNA: TGCGCCAGCAGCTTGGGGACAGGGGTAGAGACCCAGTACTTC

J: TRBJ1-1
V: TRBV5-1
size: -
D: -
CDR3: CASSEQTEGTEAFF
DNA: TGCGCCAGCAGCGAACAGACAGAGGGGACTGAAGCTTTCTTT

J: TRBJ1-3
V: TRBV28
size: -
D: TRBD1
CDR3: CATQGAGNTIYF
DNA: TGTGCCACACAGGGGGCCGGAAACACCATATATTTT

J: TRBJ2-1
V: TRBV5-4
size: -
D: -
CDR3: CASSLGVQFEQFF
DNA: TGTGCCAGCAGCTTGGGTGTGCAGTTTGAGCAGTTCTTC

J: TRBJ2-7
V: TRBV21-1
size: once
D: -
CDR3: CASIPDRADWDPSEQYF
DNA: TGTGCCAGCATCCCGGACAGGGCGGATTGGGATCCGTCCGAGCAGTACTTC

J: TRBJ2-5
V: TRBV10-3
size: -
D: TRBD2
CDR3: CAISEGLAGDQETQYF
DNA: TGTGCCATCAGTGAGGGGCTAGCGGGAGACCAAGAGACCCAGTACTTC

J: TRBJ1-2
V: TRBV2
size: -
D: TRBD1
CDR3: CASKPGQGNYGYTF
DNA: TGTGCCAGCAAACCCGGACAGGGGAACTATGGCTACACCTTC

J: TRBJ2-5
V: TRBV6-4
size: -
D: TRBD2
CDR3: CASSYSGRRGETQYF
DNA: TGTGCCAGCAGTTATAGCGGGAGGAGAGGAGAGACCCAGTACTTC

J: TRBJ2-5
V: TRBV5-4
size: once
D: -
CDR3: CASSFFFREESETQYF
DNA: TGTGCCAGCAGCTTCTTCTTTAGGGAGGAGTCGGAGACCCAGTACTTC

J: TRBJ2-3
V: TRBV11-2
size: -
D: TRBD2
CDR3: CASSLLSGSGTDTQYF
DNA: TGTGCCAGCAGCTTACTTAGCGGGTCCGGGACAGATACGCAGTATTTT

J: TRBJ2-7
V: TRBV12-5
size: -
D: -
CDR3: CASGTSSYEQYF
DNA: TGTGCTAGTGGGACATCTTCCTACGAGCAGTACTTC

J: TRBJ1-1
V: TRBV5-4
size: -
D: -
CDR3: CASSLQGMNTEAFF
DNA: TGTGCCAGCAGTCTTCAGGGCATGAACACTGAAGCTTTCTTT

J: TRBJ1-2
V: TRBV5-1
size: once
D: TRBD1
CDR3: CASTLGLQGNKYGYTF
DNA: TGCGCCAGCACCCTTGGACTACAGGGGAATAAGTATGGCTACACCTTC

J: TRBJ1-2
V: TRBV9
size: -
D: -
CDR3: CASSVFGVNYGYTF
DNA: TGTGCCAGCAGCGTCTTCGGGGTCAACTATGGCTACACCTTC

J: TRBJ1-1
V: TRBV19
size: few
D: -
CDR3: CATKALNTEAFF
DNA: TGTGCCACTAAGGCTTTGAACACTGAAGCTTTCTTT

J: TRBJ2-1
V: TRBV5-1
size: -
D: TRBD2
CDR3: CASSLVVLAGGPTRGFF
DNA: TGCGCCAGCAGCTTGGTTGTACTAGCGGGAGGGCCAACAAGGGGTTTCTTC

J: TRBJ1-3
V: TRBV4-1
size: -
D: -
CDR3: CASSRGGIVLSGNTIYF
DNA: TGCGCCAGCAGCCGGGGAGGGATCGTACTCTCTGGAAACACCATATATTTT

J: TRBJ2-2
V: TRBV6-5
size: -
D: -
CDR3: CASSYSHYTGELFF
DNA: TGTGCCAGCAGTTACTCTCACTACACCGGGGAGCTGTTTTTT

J: TRBJ2-1
V: TRBV4-1
size: -
D: TRBD2
CDR3: CASSPRPLAETDVRNEQFF
DNA: TGCGCCAGCAGCCCAAGACCCCTAGCGGAGACCGATGTTCGGAATGAGCAGTTCTTC

J: TRBJ2-3
V: TRBV7-2
size: -
D: TRBD2
CDR3: CASSRSGGGGTDTQYF
DNA: TGTGCCAGCAGCCGTAGCGGGGGGGGAGGCACAGATACGCAGTATTTT

J: TRBJ1-1
V: TRBV30
size: -
D: -
CDR3: CAWSHRNTEAFF
DNA: TGTGCCTGGAGCCATAGGAACACTGAAGCTTTCTTT

J: TRBJ2-3
V: TRBV11-3
size: -
D: -
CDR3: CASSLGRDTQYF
DNA: TGTGCCAGCAGCTTAGGACGGGATACGCAGTATTTT

J: TRBJ2-3
V: TRBV5-1
size: -
D: TRBD1
CDR3: CASSFRGTGTADTQYF
DNA: TGCGCCAGCAGCTTTAGAGGGACAGGGACTGCAGATACGCAGTATTTT

J: TRBJ2-3
V: TRBV5-1
size: -
D: TRBD2
CDR3: CASSLGGGLASTDTQYF
DNA: TGCGCCAGCAGCTTGGGCGGGGGACTTGCTAGCACAGATACGCAGTATTTT

J: TRBJ2-3
V: TRBV7-6
size: -
D: TRBD1
CDR3: CASSLRQGSTDTQYF
DNA: TGTGCCAGCAGCTTACGACAGGGGTCCACAGATACGCAGTATTTT

J: TRBJ2-1
V: TRBV21-1
size: once
D: -
CDR3: CASGGDSSYNEQFF
DNA: TGTGCCAGCGGGGGGGACAGTTCCTACAATGAGCAGTTCTTC

J: TRBJ2-7
V: TRBV18
size: -
D: -
CDR3: CASSPRDGAHEQYF
DNA: TGTGCCAGCTCACCACGGGACGGCGCCCACGAGCAGTACTTC

J: TRBJ1-2
V: TRBV30
size: -
D: TRBD1
CDR3: CAGMGQGVYGYTF
DNA: TGTGCCGGAATGGGGCAGGGGGTCTATGGCTACACCTTC

J: TRBJ1-2
V: TRBV7-9
size: -
D: -
CDR3: CASSPGSLRGYTF
DNA: TGTGCCAGCAGCCCAGGGAGCCTGAGGGGCTACACCTTC

J: TRBJ1-1
V: TRBV6-6
size: once
D: TRBD1
CDR3: CASNHRGRGTEAFF
DNA: TGTGCCAGCAACCACAGGGGGCGGGGCACTGAAGCTTTCTTT

J: TRBJ1-2
V: TRBV28
size: -
D: TRBD1
CDR3: CASSQVDRVDQDYTF
DNA: TGTGCCAGCAGTCAAGTGGACAGGGTCGACCAGGACTACACCTTC

J: TRBJ2-6
V: TRBV10-3
size: -
D: TRBD1
CDR3: CAISAPTGTSGANVLTF
DNA: TGTGCCATCAGCGCCCCGACAGGGACCTCTGGGGCCAACGTCCTGACTTTC

J: TRBJ2-5
V: TRBV2
size: -
D: -
CDR3: CASRPGPPAGETQYF
DNA: TGTGCCAGCAGACCGGGACCCCCAGCCGGAGAGACCCAGTACTTC

J: TRBJ2-7
V: TRBV9
size: -
D: -
CDR3: CASSVGSSSYEQYF
DNA: TGTGCCAGCAGCGTAGGTAGCAGCTCCTACGAGCAGTACTTC

J: TRBJ2-1
V: TRBV25-1
size: -
D: TRBD1
CDR3: CASRGQGEGEQFF
DNA: TGTGCCAGCCGAGGACAGGGGGAGGGTGAGCAGTTCTTC

J: TRBJ2-7
V: TRBV28
size: -
D: TRBD2
CDR3: CASSPLTSGRVYEQYF
DNA: TGTGCCAGCAGTCCTCTAACTAGCGGGAGAGTATACGAGCAGTACTTC

J: TRBJ1-4
V: TRBV10-3
size: once
D: TRBD1
CDR3: CATQGGNEKLFF
DNA: TGTGCCACCCAGGGGGGTAATGAAAAACTGTTTTTT

J: TRBJ1-1
V: TRBV5-1
size: -
D: -
CDR3: CASSLGGSTEAFF
DNA: TGCGCCAGCAGCTTGGGGGGGAGCACTGAAGCTTTCTTT

J: TRBJ1-5
V: TRBV19
size: few
D: -
CDR3: CASSILWTSNQPQHF
DNA: TGTGCCAGTAGTATTCTCTGGACCTCCAATCAGCCCCAGCATTTT

J: TRBJ2-4
V: TRBV5-1
size: -
D: TRBD2
CDR3: CASSRLAGEVKNIQYF
DNA: TGCGCCAGCAGCCGGCTAGCGGGAGAGGTCAAAAACATTCAGTACTTC

J: TRBJ2-7
V: TRBV29-1
size: -
D: TRBD1
CDR3: CSVLGGDRGSYEQYF
DNA: TGCAGCGTTTTAGGGGGGGACAGGGGCTCCTACGAGCAGTACTTC

J: TRBJ1-1
V: TRBV6-5
size: once
D: -
CDR3: CASSTPGYTEAFF
DNA: TGTGCCAGCAGCACACCGGGATACACTGAAGCTTTCTTT

J: TRBJ1-1
V: TRBV5-1
size: -
D: -
CDR3: CASSWNTDGTEAFF
DNA: TGCGCCAGCAGCTGGAATACCGACGGAACTGAAGCTTTCTTT

J: TRBJ2-7
V: TRBV19
size: -
D: TRBD1
CDR3: CASSIAAGGRYEQYF
DNA: TGTGCCAGTAGTATCGCAGCAGGGGGTAGGTACGAGCAGTACTTC

J: TRBJ1-1
V: TRBV5-4
size: -
D: -
CDR3: CASSLRTAYNTEAFF
DNA: TGTGCCAGCAGCTTGAGGACAGCCTACAACACTGAAGCTTTCTTT

J: TRBJ2-6
V: TRBV30
size: -
D: TRBD1
CDR3: CAWSSRQGIARANVLTF
DNA: TGTGCCTGGAGTTCGAGACAGGGGATAGCCAGGGCCAACGTCCTGACTTTC

J: TRBJ2-5
V: TRBV30
size: -
D: TRBD1
CDR3: CAWSVLSAIGQDF
DNA: TGTGCCTGGAGTGTACTTAGCGCCATCGGACAGGACTTC

J: TRBJ1-3
V: TRBV5-4
size: -
D: -
CDR3: CASSLQGGGNTIYF
DNA: TGTGCCAGCAGCCTACAGGGCGGGGGAAACACCATATATTTT

J: TRBJ1-6
V: TRBV6-5
size: -
D: -
CDR3: CASRGTGKNSPLHF
DNA: TGTGCCAGCAGGGGTACAGGGAAGAATTCACCCCTCCACTTT